This T cell receptor (beta chain) was obtained from a study of cytomegalovirus exposure and HLA in healthy donors. Study-wide findings and caveats: For presence/absence analyses, sequencing depth was assumed to be roughly uniform across donors. A later analysis associated 15,000 to 20,000 TCR beta sequences with HLA alleles at a 0.05 false discovery rate. Immune exposure data for these donors was limited to CMV serostatus.

Notes on this clone: No antigen is known for it.

Use of 60 Vbeta and 13 Jbeta primers characterized the PCR. Profiling relied on immunoSEQ multiplex PCR, and the TCRdb table lists in-frame clones only, not all of them. In all, the sample yields 150,000 to 200,000 clones. After removal of 3 bases from V and 2 bases from J, the junction contained 5 bases not matched to a gene. CDR1 is SNHLY, CDR2 FYNNEI, per germline. The CDR3 length is 15 residues. The sample comprised PBMCs. The sequence derives from a woman in her sixties or seventies in good health and CMV-seronegative. This rearrangement joins TRBV2 to TRBJ2-5; TRBD2 matches at 8 bases. The CDR3 region is CASSDFSGVQETQYF. For the CDR3, the DNA is TGTGCCAGCAGTGATTTTAGCGGGGTTCAAGAGACCCAGTACTTC.